The subject of this entry is one T cell receptor beta chain. Its specificity is unknown. Germline V lookup: CDR1 LNHDA, CDR2 SQIVND (reference sequence). Trimming cost V 10 bases and J 4 bases; bases outside gene matches: 12. The CDR3 contains 15 residues. Sequencing was performed with immunoSEQ multiplex PCR; in TCRdb, only in-frame clones are kept and a portion is missing. Seen here are roughly 170,000 clones, 85% to 95% observed once, and the top ten hold roughly 1%. The sample comes from a study of T cell responses to AZD1222 COVID-19 vaccine. Broader study findings: White British donors predominated, females outnumbered males, and clonal diversity was possibly underestimated. Reportedly, nearly half of unique spike TCRs recognized epitopes outside B.1.351/B.1.1.7 mutations.

The chain has TRBV19 and TRBJ1-5; 8 bases are shared with TRBD1. The receptor was isolated from an adult in good health. The sample here was peripheral blood, taken on day 0 of AZD1222 vaccination. Here the CDR3 reads CAIGTGVLWNQPQHF. The DNA of the CDR3 is TGTGCCATAGGGACAGGCGTCCTTTGGAATCAGCCCCAGCATTTT.